The clone carrying this T cell receptor (beta chain) was recorded once. Its antigen is not known. The germline V gene encodes CDR1 SEHNR and CDR2 FQNEAQ (reference sequence). V was shortened by 2 bases and J by 7 bases, with 9 bases between the two germline ends. This CDR3 has 13 amino acids. This record comes from a study of PD-L1 blockade in urothelial cancer. Study background: Males with bladder-origin urothelial cancer made up about 85% of the roughly 29 patients. The analyses of blood took place 3 weeks (second dose) and 6 weeks after treatment start.

TCRdb's copy holds only in-frame clones and misses some; the assay was immunoSEQ multiplex PCR. The repertoire holds 75,000 to 95,000 clones, with 90% to 95% as singletons. Regarding the study as a whole: A below-median TCR clonality in blood before treatment predicted better survival. It was durable-benefit patients whose tumor-associated blood clones expanded more at 3 weeks.

This chain connects TRBV7-9 to TRBJ2-1; tentative D call: TRBD1 (5 bases). Here the sequenced sample was PBMCs, taken around atezolizumab (anti-PD-L1) treatment. This clonotype was sampled from a man between 60 and 70 years old with urothelial cancer. DNA for the CDR3: TGTGCCAGCAGCTTATGGGCAGGGAATGAGCAGTTCTTC. Translating it yields CASSLWAGNEQFF.